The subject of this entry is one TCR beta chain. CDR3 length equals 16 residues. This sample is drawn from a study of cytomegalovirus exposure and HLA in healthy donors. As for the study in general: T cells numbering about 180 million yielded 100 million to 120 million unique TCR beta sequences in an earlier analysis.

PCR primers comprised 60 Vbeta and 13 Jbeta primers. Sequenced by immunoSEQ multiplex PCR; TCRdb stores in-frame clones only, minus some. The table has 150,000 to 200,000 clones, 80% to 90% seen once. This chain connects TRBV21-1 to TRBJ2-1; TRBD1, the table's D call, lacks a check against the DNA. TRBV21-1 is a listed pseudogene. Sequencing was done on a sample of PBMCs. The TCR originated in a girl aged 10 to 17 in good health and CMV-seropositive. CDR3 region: CASSVGTGGNYNEQFF. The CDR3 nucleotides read TGTGCCAGCAGCGTAGGGACAGGGGGAAATTACAATGAGCAGTTCTTC.